This TCR beta chain was sequenced for a study of cytomegalovirus exposure and HLA in healthy donors. General study findings and limits: Specificity of a few CMV-associated chains for CMV antigens was verified in vitro. Immune exposure information comprised only CMV serostatus.

The germline V and J ends were trimmed by 4 bases and 0 bases, with 22 bases remaining between them. The CDR3 extends over 20 amino acids. Looked up from germline, CDR1 is SNHLY and CDR2 is FYNNEI. On this clone: As yet, its antigen is unknown.

PCR was performed using 60 Vbeta and 13 Jbeta primers. Original processing methods: In a later analysis, the count reached 75 million to 90 million unique TCR beta chains, with about 9.9 million shared. TCRdb's copy holds only in-frame clones and misses some; the assay was immunoSEQ multiplex PCR. The V and J calls and clone size come from that table; D and trimming were worked out from the DNA. The sample consists of 190,000 or so clones, approximately 80% of them appearing once. The chain employs TRBV2 and TRBJ1-6, with D perhaps TRBD1 (6 bases). Sequencing was done on a sample of PBMCs. This receptor was obtained from a woman in her forties or fifties in good health and CMV-seropositive. CDR3 protein: CASSGDFSGTKSSYNSPLHF. The CDR3, as DNA: TGTGCCAGCAGTGGGGATTTCTCCGGGACAAAGAGCTCCTATAATTCACCCCTCCACTTT.